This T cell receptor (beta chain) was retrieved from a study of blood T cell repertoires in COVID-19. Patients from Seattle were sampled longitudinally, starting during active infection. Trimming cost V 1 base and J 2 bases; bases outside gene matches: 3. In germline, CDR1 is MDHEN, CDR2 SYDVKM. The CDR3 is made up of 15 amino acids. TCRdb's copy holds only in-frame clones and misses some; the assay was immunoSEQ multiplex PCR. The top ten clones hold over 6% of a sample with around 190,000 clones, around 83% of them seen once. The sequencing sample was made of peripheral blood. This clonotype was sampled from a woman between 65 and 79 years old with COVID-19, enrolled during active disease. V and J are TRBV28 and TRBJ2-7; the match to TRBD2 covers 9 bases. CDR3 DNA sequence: TGTGCCAGCAGTTTATATGCGGGGGGGGCCTACGAGCAGTACTTC. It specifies CASSLYAGGAYEQYF.